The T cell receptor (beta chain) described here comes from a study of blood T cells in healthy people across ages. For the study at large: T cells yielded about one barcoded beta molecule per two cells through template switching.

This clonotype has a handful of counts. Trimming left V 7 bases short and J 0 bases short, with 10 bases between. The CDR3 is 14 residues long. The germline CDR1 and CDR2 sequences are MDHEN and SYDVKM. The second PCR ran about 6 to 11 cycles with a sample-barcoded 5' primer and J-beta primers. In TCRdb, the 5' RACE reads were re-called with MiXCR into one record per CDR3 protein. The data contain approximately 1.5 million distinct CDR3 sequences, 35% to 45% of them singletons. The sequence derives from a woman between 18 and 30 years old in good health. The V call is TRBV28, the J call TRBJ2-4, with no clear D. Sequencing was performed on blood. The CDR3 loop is CASNRILAKNIQYF. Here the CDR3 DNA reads TGTGCCAGCAACCGAATATTAGCCAAAAACATTCAGTACTTC.